This entry lists 27 T cell receptor beta chains sequenced from one sample in a study of CD8+ T cells in alopecia areata (dated by TCRdb to 2017 to 2018). The time point label of this sample denotes: around 22 weeks on oral tofacitinib. The sample's treatment or condition label, decoded: oral pan-JAK inhibitor, 5-10 mg twice daily. The protocol used for the library was the immunoSEQ multiplex PCR assay. For TCR sequencing, RNA was extracted from every sample and reverse transcribed into cDNA to serve as template. TCRdb limited this immuneACCESS table to in-frame rearrangements with V and J called. A share of clones is missing; checked studies link under half to unresolved V genes, and the rest is unexplained. This sample holds 150,000 to 250,000 clones; more than 45% were observed only once. The top ten clones comprise 5.5% of the sample. This specimen consisted of CD4+ T cells sorted from blood, obtained at week 24, from a patient treated with tofacitinib. These receptors all come from a human donor with alopecia areata.

This clone appeared many times. The V call is TRBV7-9, the J call TRBJ1-5; possibly TRBD1 for D (5 bases). The germline V and J ends were trimmed by 3 bases and 4 bases, with 13 bases remaining between them. CDR3 length: 15 residues. CDR1 and CDR2 from the germline V gene are SEHNR and FQNEAQ (reference sequence). CDR3 residues: CASSLKGGVNQPQHF. The CDR3, as DNA: TGTGCCAGCAGCTTGAAGGGAGGGGTAAATCAGCCCCAGCATTTT.

V is TRBV6-6 and J is TRBJ2-1; 9 bases are shared with TRBD2. Germline V gene sequence: CDR1 MNHNY, CDR2 SVGAGI (reference sequence). The CDR3 is 14 residues long. After removal of 6 bases from V and 8 bases from J, the junction contained 8 bases not matched to a gene. The CDR3 here is CASSPGAGGYEQFF. DNA for the CDR3: TGTGCCAGCAGCCCAGGGGCGGGAGGGTATGAGCAGTTCTTC.

This chain joins TRBV27 and TRBJ1-5, with 11 bases aligning to TRBD1. J gave up 6 bases and V 5 bases, and 12 bases lay outside the gene matches. The CDR3 is made up of 17 amino acids. Germline CDR1 is MNHEY and CDR2 is SMNVEV (reference sequence). The CDR3 is CASSPRGDRGFSQPQHF. The CDR3 bases are TGTGCCAGCAGTCCGCGCGGGGACAGGGGGTTCTCTCAGCCCCAGCATTTT.

This clone was counted a single time. This chain uses TRBV19 with TRBJ2-2, with 10 nucleotides matching TRBD2. CDR1 LNHDA and CDR2 SQIVND come from the germline V gene (reference sequence). This CDR3 comprises 19 residues. V shed 3 bases and J 0 bases; nucleotides not matched to a gene: 10. CDR3 in amino acids: CASSIPLLAGATNTGELFF. The CDR3 DNA follows: TGTGCCAGTAGTATCCCCCTGCTAGCGGGGGCCACGAACACCGGGGAGCTGTTTTTT.

The chain couples TRBV29-1 to TRBJ1-2; possible D gene TRBD1, 6 bases. Germline V gene lookup returns CDR1 SQVTM and CDR2 ANQGSEA. The CDR3 is 14 residues long. Trimming cost V 3 bases and J 3 bases, with 14 bases left between them. The CDR3 here is CSVDLGAGDYGYTF. As DNA, the CDR3 is TGCAGCGTTGATTTGGGGGCGGGGGACTATGGCTACACCTTC.

This clone has more than one count but fewer than ten. This chain joins TRBV14 and TRBJ2-1; D is possibly TRBD1 (6 bases). The CDR3 has 15 amino acids. Germline CDR1 SGHDN, CDR2 FVKESK. With 4 bases removed from V and 0 bases from J, the gap between germline ends came to 10 bases. The DNA for the CDR3 is TGTGCCAGCAGCCTTTTAGGGGGCTCCTACAATGAGCAGTTCTTC. This gives the protein CASSLLGGSYNEQFF.

The chain combines TRBV7-9 with TRBJ1-2, with TRBD1 identical over 7 bases. Germline CDR1 and CDR2: SEHNR and FQNEAQ (reference sequence). The CDR3 extends over 13 amino acids. Losses at the gene ends were 4 bases for V and 2 bases for J; bases not matched to a gene: 1. The CDR3 protein is CASSSGQNYGYTF. In DNA, the CDR3 is TGTGCCAGCAGCTCGGGACAGAACTATGGCTACACCTTC.

The chain is built from TRBV2 and TRBJ1-4; tentative D call: TRBD1 (5 bases). The germline V gene has CDR1 SNHLY and CDR2 FYNNEI. This CDR3 has 14 amino acids. The V end lost 3 bases, the J end lost 2 bases, and 7 bases lay between the germline ends. The CDR3 region has the DNA TGTGCCAGCAGTGATTGGGGGACTAATGAAAAACTGTTTTTT. This encodes CASSDWGTNEKLFF.

This chain connects TRBV7-9 to TRBJ2-7, with TRBD2 matching 10 bases. Germline trimming cut 5 bases from V and 6 bases from J; bases unmatched to any gene: 7. The CDR3 length is 14 residues. The germline V gene has CDR1 SEHNR and CDR2 FQNEAQ (reference sequence). The CDR3 sequence: CASSPLAGASEQYF. The CDR3 bases are TGTGCCAGCAGCCCGCTAGCGGGAGCAAGCGAGCAGTACTTC.

The chain carries TRBV4-1 and TRBJ1-5, with D unclear. The germline CDR1 and CDR2 sequences are MGHRA and YSYEKL. The ends were cut back, 0 bases at V and 3 bases at J, with 9 bases in the middle. The CDR3 is 15 amino acids. The CDR3 region has the DNA TGCGCCAGCAGCCAAGATCCATATTTCAATCAGCCCCAGCATTTT. The encoded protein is CASSQDPYFNQPQHF.

Remarks on this clone: A junction end diverges from the germline sequence, so it may reflect a read error. The sample has other DNA sequences that encode this CDR3 too. The gene calls are TRBV29-1 and TRBJ1-1; D ambiguous. There are 12 residues in the CDR3. Germline V gene data show CDR1 as SQVTM and CDR2 as ANQGSEA. The CDR3 protein is CSVEGRNTEAFF. In DNA form, the CDR3 reads TGCAGCGTGGAAGGGAGGAACACTGAAGCTTTCTTT.

This clone was recorded a few times. The chain carries TRBV30 and TRBJ1-5, with D possibly TRBD1 on 5 matching bases. Trimming stripped 0 bases from V and 4 bases from J, with 10 bases between. Germline V CDR1 and CDR2: GTSNPN, SVGIG (reference sequence). The CDR3 length is 14 residues. CDR3 region: CAWSVGGRNQPQHF. CDR3 nucleotide sequence: TGTGCCTGGAGTGTTGGGGGACGGAATCAGCCCCAGCATTTT.

The chain combines TRBV28 with TRBJ2-7; no firm D call. Looked up from germline, CDR1 is MDHEN and CDR2 is SYDVKM. V was shortened by 5 bases and J by 6 bases, with 11 bases between the two germline ends. This CDR3 comprises 12 residues. CDR3 in DNA: TGTGCCAGCAGTCCTGGTAGACGCGAGCAGTACTTC. Translated, it gives CASSPGRREQYF. Complete variable domain (other parts from reference TRBV28 and TRBJ2-7): DVKVTQSSRYLVKRTGEKVFLECVQDMDHENMFWYRQDPGLGLRLIYFSYDVKMKEKGDIPEGYSVSREKKERFSLILESASTNQTSMYLCASSPGRREQYFGPGTRLTVT.

The CDR3 reads CASSPPPASGSLETQYF. The CDR3 coding sequence is TGTGCCAGCTCACCACCACCGGCTAGCGGGAGTTTGGAGACCCAGTACTTC. The V gene is TRBV18, the J gene TRBJ2-5, with 10 bases lining up with TRBD2. Germline loops: CDR1 KGHSH, CDR2 LQKENI. The ends lost 0 bases at V and 5 bases at J; junction bases unmatched: 9. This CDR3 is 17 amino acids long.

The chain uses TRBV5-1 and TRBJ1-4; D gene ambiguous. The V and J ends lost 0 bases and 0 bases respectively, with 3 bases between them. The CDR3 runs to 14 residues. Per the germline V gene, CDR1 is SGHRS and CDR2 is YFSETQ. The CDR3 region is CASSLEATNEKLFF. CDR3 DNA: TGCGCCAGCAGCTTGGAAGCAACTAATGAAAAACTGTTTTTT.

CDR3 protein: CASSADRAEANVLTF. The CDR3 DNA follows: TGTGCCAGCTCAGCCGACAGGGCCGAAGCCAACGTCCTGACTTTC. The chain uses TRBV18 and TRBJ2-6; TRBD1 matches 7 bases. This CDR3 comprises 15 residues. V shed 5 bases and J 7 bases; nucleotides not matched to a gene: 8. Germline assignment: CDR1 KGHSH and CDR2 LQKENI. Combining the CDR3 with reference TRBV18 and TRBJ2-6 gives the whole variable domain NAGVMQNPRHLVRRRGQEARLRCSPMKGHSHVYWYRQLPEEGLKFMVYLQKENIIDESGMPKERFSAEFPKEGPSILRIQQVVRGDSAAYFCASSADRAEANVLTFGAGSRLTVL.

The V gene is TRBV4-3, the J gene TRBJ2-1; maybe TRBD2 (6 bases). Germline loops: CDR1 LGHNA, CDR2 YSLEER. CDR3 length: 15 residues. The V end lost 1 base, the J end lost 4 bases, and 11 bases lay between the germline ends. The CDR3 region is CASSQGRAFYNEQFF. Here the CDR3 DNA reads TGCGCCAGCAGCCAAGGGAGGGCTTTTTACAATGAGCAGTTCTTC.

V gene TRBV30 combines with J gene TRBJ1-4; TRBD1 matches at 8 bases. The CDR3 length is 11 residues. Germline V gene sequence: CDR1 GTSNPN, CDR2 SVGIG (reference sequence). Trimming at V came to 5 bases and at J to 8 bases, leaving 1 base not matched to a gene. The CDR3: CAWDRGEKLFF. As DNA, the CDR3 is TGTGCCTGGGACAGGGGCGAAAAACTGTTTTTT.

The chain recombines TRBV27 with TRBJ1-3; no clear D. This CDR3 comprises 15 residues. Trimming cost V 2 bases and J 0 bases, with 8 bases left between them. The germline V gene encodes CDR1 MNHEY and CDR2 SMNVEV (reference sequence). For the CDR3, the DNA is TGTGCCAGCAGTTTAAGTCGGACCTCTGGAAACACCATATATTTT. Translation gives CASSLSRTSGNTIYF.

This clone was picked up a small number of times. The chain uses TRBV25-1 and TRBJ1-2, with D possibly being TRBD1 (5 bases). The germline V gene encodes CDR1 MGHDK and CDR2 SYGVNS. This CDR3 contains 17 residues. V was clipped by 2 bases and J by 8 bases, with 24 bases between them. DNA of the CDR3: TGTGCCAGCAGTGAAGGGGGTCTCGGTGAGGGGCGCGGCGGCTACACCTTC. Amino acids: CASSEGGLGEGRGGYTF.

This chain connects TRBV30 to TRBJ1-1; a weak D match, TRBD1 (6 bases). CDR1 is GTSNPN, CDR2 SVGIG, per germline (reference sequence). This CDR3 comprises 15 residues. Trimming removed 6 bases at V and 4 bases at J, with 21 bases between. The CDR3 sequence: CACQPGVGLSTEAFF. In DNA form, the CDR3 reads TGTGCCTGTCAACCAGGGGTTGGGTTGAGCACTGAAGCTTTCTTT.

V gene TRBV30 combines with J gene TRBJ2-3, with no clear D. With 3 bases removed from V and 3 bases from J, the gap between germline ends came to 7 bases. CDR1 and CDR2 from the germline V gene are GTSNPN and SVGIG (reference sequence). This CDR3 region has 12 residues. The CDR3 here is CAWRVSTDTQYF. In nucleotides, the CDR3 is TGTGCCTGGAGGGTTTCGACAGATACGCAGTATTTT.

In its sample, this clone was seen a few times. V gene TRBV29-1 combines with J gene TRBJ1-1; D unresolved. V was cut by 5 bases and J by 1 base, with 11 bases left in between. The CDR3 length is 13 residues. Germline V gene data show CDR1 as SQVTM and CDR2 as ANQGSEA. Here the CDR3 reads CSVSNGPNTEAFF. In DNA form, the CDR3 reads TGCAGCGTTTCAAACGGACCGAACACTGAAGCTTTCTTT.

This clone turned up a few times. This chain joins TRBV18 and TRBJ2-7, with 10 bases lining up with TRBD1. The CDR3 totals 14 residues. Germline assignment: CDR1 KGHSH and CDR2 LQKENI. Trimming cost V 6 bases and J 2 bases; bases outside gene matches: 4. The DNA of the CDR3 is TGTGCCAGCTCTACCGGGACAGGGGCCTACGAGCAGTACTTC. Its translation: CASSTGTGAYEQYF. The complete variable domain, with remaining parts taken from reference TRBV18 and TRBJ2-7, reads NAGVMQNPRHLVRRRGQEARLRCSPMKGHSHVYWYRQLPEEGLKFMVYLQKENIIDESGMPKERFSAEFPKEGPSILRIQQVVRGDSAAYFCASSTGTGAYEQYFGPGTRLTVT.

This clone has only a few counts. The rearrangement links TRBV4-3 to TRBJ2-6; D unclear. The V gene's germline CDR1 is LGHNA and CDR2 YSLEER. Trimming pared 0 bases from V and 4 bases from J, leaving 10 bases between. The CDR3 is 16 residues long. The CDR3 loop reads CASSQDRSAGANVLTF. CDR3 DNA: TGCGCCAGCAGCCAAGACCGCTCAGCCGGGGCCAACGTCCTGACTTTC.

This rearrangement joins TRBV30 to TRBJ2-5; D is undetermined. The V and J ends lost 1 base and 1 base respectively, with 16 bases between them. This CDR3 has 16 amino acids. The germline V gene encodes CDR1 GTSNPN and CDR2 SVGIG (reference sequence). The CDR3 DNA reads TGTGCCTGGAGTGAACGAGTTTTCGTCTCCCAAGAGACCCAGTACTTC. It is translated as CAWSERVFVSQETQYF.

V gene TRBV6-6 combines with J gene TRBJ2-7; the match to TRBD2 covers 7 bases. This CDR3 is 15 amino acids long. Germline-derived CDR1 and CDR2 are MNHNY and SVGAGI (reference sequence). The V gene end was trimmed by 7 bases and the J gene end by 0 bases; junction bases not matched to a gene: 9. Here the CDR3 DNA reads TGTGCCAGCACCCACACTAGCGCTAGCTCCTACGAGCAGTACTTC. Translation: CASTHTSASSYEQYF.